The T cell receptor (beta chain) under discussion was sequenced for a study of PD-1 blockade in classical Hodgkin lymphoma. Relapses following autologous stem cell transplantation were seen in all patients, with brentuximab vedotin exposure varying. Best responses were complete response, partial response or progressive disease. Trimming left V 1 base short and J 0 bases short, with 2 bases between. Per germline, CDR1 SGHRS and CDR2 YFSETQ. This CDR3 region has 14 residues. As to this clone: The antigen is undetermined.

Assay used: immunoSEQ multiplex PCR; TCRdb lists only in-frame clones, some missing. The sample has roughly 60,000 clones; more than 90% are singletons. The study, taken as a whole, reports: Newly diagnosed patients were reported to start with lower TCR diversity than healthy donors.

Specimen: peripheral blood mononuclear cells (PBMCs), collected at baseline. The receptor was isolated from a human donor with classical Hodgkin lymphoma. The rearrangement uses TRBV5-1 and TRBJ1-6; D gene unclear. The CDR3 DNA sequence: TGCGCCAGCAGCTTGATCTCCTATAATTCACCCCTCCACTTT. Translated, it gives CASSLISYNSPLHF.